This T cell receptor (beta chain) is from a study of CD8+ T cells in alopecia areata. Sample treatment: oral pan-JAK inhibitor, 5-10 mg twice daily. Following extraction, RNA underwent reverse transcription to cDNA, which served as the sequencing template. Generated by immunoSEQ multiplex PCR, the TCRdb table keeps only in-frame clones and is missing some. The sample carries about 220,000 clones, more than 45% recorded once. Sequenced material: CD4+ T cells sorted from blood, taken at week 4, from a patient treated with tofacitinib. This TCR was sampled from a human donor with alopecia areata.

The CDR3 region is CASSYTRTGGDYGYTF. The DNA for the CDR3 is TGTGCCAGCAGTTACACTAGGACAGGGGGCGACTATGGCTACACCTTC. V gene TRBV6-6 combines with J gene TRBJ1-2; 11 bases align to TRBD1. The germline V gene has CDR1 MNHNY and CDR2 SVGAGI (reference sequence). The CDR3 is 16 amino acids. With V trimmed by 2 bases and J by 3 bases, 5 bases remained unmatched.